This T cell receptor (beta chain) was identified during a study of T cell repertoires in cytomegalovirus infection. TCRdb re-called the reads through MiXCR, storing one row per CDR3 protein. The table has hundreds of thousands of distinct CDR3 sequences, around 30% seen once. V was trimmed by 0 bases and J by 5 bases, leaving 11 bases between them. The CDR3 is 14 residues long. Germline CDR1 reads DFQATT; CDR2 reads SNEGSKA (reference sequence). As for this clonotype: The antigen is undetermined.

This sequence was found in a human donor in good health (CMV status not recorded). Some clones in this sample may be carry-over from other donors' samples. Sequenced here: cultured PBMCs, sampled from culture after CMV antigen stimulation. The chain uses TRBV20-1 and TRBJ1-5; the D gene is possibly TRBD1 (5 bases). The CDR3 DNA reads as TGCAGTGCTAGAGACCGCCAGGGCCATCAGCCCCAGCATTTT. It translates to CSARDRQGHQPQHF.